Sequencing of this TCR beta chain was carried out in a study of cytomegalovirus exposure and HLA in healthy donors. General study findings and limits: Analysis performed later showed TCR beta chains linked to HLA being more clonally expanded than equally common others. The records held CMV serostatus as the only immune exposure information. The CMV antigen specificity of three CMV-associated chains was confirmed through in vitro analysis.

As for this clone: Its target is unknown.

The PCR had 60 Vbeta and 13 Jbeta primers. TCRdb's copy holds only in-frame clones and misses some; the assay was immunoSEQ multiplex PCR. The sample has 150,000 to 200,000 clones, roughly 80% seen once. Donors consisted of healthy bone marrow donors. The germline V gene has CDR1 MNHEY and CDR2 SMNVEV (reference sequence). V was pared by 6 bases and J by 8 bases, with 13 bases between. The CDR3 totals 12 residues. The sequenced material came from PBMCs. The chain links TRBV27 to TRBJ1-2; weak D call: TRBD1 (6 bases). The TCR originated in a man younger than 30 in good health and CMV-seropositive. The CDR3 nucleotides read TGTGCCAGCAGGGTCGGGGGGGGCGGCTACACCTTC. Protein product: CASRVGGGGYTF.